The 31 T cell receptor beta chains reported below all come from one sample, sequenced in a study of molecular identifiers for immune sequencing clone quantification. TCRdb independently ran MiXCR on the PCR reads; one entry per CDR3 protein. This repertoire shows some 100,000 distinct CDR3 sequences, roughly a third found once; its top ten account for around 3.9%. Sequenced sample: naive CD8+ T cells from blood, with Jurkat cell RNA spiked in. The subset here: FACS-sorted CD8+CD4-CCR7+CD45RA+ naive T cells. The source of these receptors is a human donor in good health. Some libraries in this study had Jurkat cell RNA spiked in.

This clonotype showed up just a few times. J is TRBJ2-1 and V is TRBV4-1; no clear D. Germline V gene lookup returns CDR1 MGHRA and CDR2 YSYEKL. The ends were cut back, 2 bases at V and 0 bases at J, with 8 bases in the middle. CDR3 size: 15 residues. CDR3 sequence: CASSQMTNSYNEQFF. The DNA for the CDR3 is TGCGCCAGCAGCCAAATGACAAACTCCTACAATGAGCAGTTCTTC.

Remarks on this clonotype: The conserved phenylalanine or tryptophan is not found at the CDR3 terminus, so this likely reflects a read error. J is TRBJ2-5 and V is TRBV20-1; 7 bases agree with TRBD2. The CDR3 spans 13 residues. Germline CDR1 reads DFQATT; CDR2 reads SNEGSKA (reference sequence). After removal of 3 bases from V and 9 bases from J, the junction contained 10 bases not matched to a gene. DNA for the CDR3: TGCAGTGCTAGGCCCCCGGGACTACGTGCCCAGTACTAC. Translating it yields CSARPPGLRAQYY.

The table lists this clonotype with a few counts. The chain employs TRBV12-5 and TRBJ2-5; TRBD2 aligns across 7 bases. J was trimmed by 2 bases and V by 1 base; bases with no gene match: 7. Per the germline V gene, CDR1 is LGHNT and CDR2 is FRNRAP. The CDR3 runs to 16 residues. The chain's CDR3 is CASGLGGGLSQETQYF. CDR3 bases: TGTGCTAGTGGTTTGGGGGGGGGACTCTCACAAGAGACCCAGTACTTC.

This clonotype has only a few counts. CDR3 coding DNA: TGTGCCAGCAGCTCCCAACTAGCGAACACCGGGGAGCTGTTTTTT. Its protein is CASSSQLANTGELFF. This chain uses TRBV13 with TRBJ2-2; weak D call: TRBD2 (5 bases). V was pared by 4 bases and J by 0 bases, with 9 bases between. The CDR3 extends over 15 amino acids. The germline V gene encodes CDR1 PRHDT and CDR2 FYEKMQ (reference sequence).

This clonotype was detected only once. A much larger clone is a single base away; this may be a read error. The chain joins TRBV11-2 to TRBJ2-4; D is undetermined. This CDR3 comprises 12 residues. Between the trimmed V and J ends, which lost 5 bases and 4 bases, there was a span of 6 bases. The germline CDR1 and CDR2 sequences are SGHAT and FQNNGV. CDR3 DNA: TGTGCCAGCAGCATTGGAAAAAACATTCAGTACTTC. Translated, it gives CASSIGKNIQYF. Full variable domain (missing parts from reference TRBV11-2 and TRBJ2-4): EAGVAQSPRYKIIEKRQSVAFWCNPISGHATLYWYQQILGQGPKLLIQFQNNGVVDDSQLPKDRFSAERLKGVDSTLKIQPAKLEDSAVYLCASSIGKNIQYFGAGTRLSVL.

This clonotype was detected only a few times. One end of the junction varies from germline; a read error may be responsible. The V and J genes are TRBV6-5 and TRBJ2-7; possibly TRBD1 or TRBD2 for D (5 bases each). CDR3 length: 14 residues. The germline gives CDR1 MNHEY, CDR2 SVGAGI. Here the CDR3 reads CASSYGTPTYEQYF. DNA of the CDR3: TGTGCTAGCAGTTATGGGACCCCTACCTACGAGCAGTACTTC.

Notes on this clonotype: A much more abundant neighbour one base away suggests this may be a read error. The CDR3 does not close with the conserved phenylalanine or tryptophan, likely indicating a read error. J is TRBJ1-1 and V is TRBV29-1; 9 bases map to TRBD1. This CDR3 is built from 14 residues. Germline assignment: CDR1 SQVTM and CDR2 ANQGSEA. J gave up 2 bases and V 7 bases, and 8 bases lay outside the gene matches. CDR3 nucleotide sequence: TGCAGCGGATCACAGGGGGCCCTAAACACTGAAGCTTTCATT. It encodes CSGSQGALNTEAFI.

The rearrangement joins TRBV9 to TRBJ2-7; D uncertain. From germline, CDR1 is SGDLS and CDR2 YYNGEE. The CDR3 is 15 residues long. V was clipped by 3 bases and J by 4 bases, with 17 bases between them. The CDR3 DNA reads as TGTGCCAGCAGCGGATACTCGGGTCCATCTTACGAGCAGTACTTC. The encoded protein is CASSGYSGPSYEQYF. The full variable domain, its missing parts supplied by reference TRBV9 and TRBJ2-7, is DSGVTQTPKHLITATGQRVTLRCSPRSGDLSVYWYQQSLDQGLQFLIQYYNGEERAKGNILERFSAQQFPDLHSELNLSSLELGDSALYFCASSGYSGPSYEQYFGPGTRLTVT.

To note about this clonotype: A much larger clone lies a single base off, so this may be a read error. The chain couples TRBV3-1 to TRBJ2-3, with 7 bases aligning to TRBD2. The CDR3 is 16 amino acids. The germline V gene has CDR1 LGHDT and CDR2 YNNKEL (reference sequence). With V trimmed by 5 bases and J by 2 bases, 10 bases remained unmatched. CDR3 amino acids: CASSAHWEGPTDTQYF. The CDR3 DNA sequence: TGTGCCAGCAGCGCCCATTGGGAGGGCCCCACAGATACGCAGTATTTT.

A few counts support this clonotype. The V gene is TRBV4-3, the J gene TRBJ1-4; 7 bases agree with TRBD1. This CDR3 spans 17 amino acids. V gave up 0 bases and J gave up 3 bases; unmatched junction bases: 7. Germline CDR1 LGHNA, CDR2 YSLEER. This CDR3 reads CASSQDRAGGPNEKLFF. CDR3 nucleotides: TGCGCCAGCAGCCAAGATCGGGCAGGGGGGCCTAATGAAAAACTGTTTTTT.

On this clonotype: One junction end does not reproduce the germline sequence, and a read error may be involved. The chain recombines TRBV6-5 with TRBJ2-2; TRBD2 is a possible D gene (5 bases). This CDR3 comprises 16 residues. Germline V gene data show CDR1 as MNHEY and CDR2 as SVGAGI. The CDR3 DNA reads TGTGCCAGCAGTTACTCGATTGCCCTGCACACCGGGGAGCTGTATTTT. Its protein product is CASSYSIALHTGELYF.

Note on this clonotype: Because the CDR3 is missing its conserved closing phenylalanine or tryptophan, this is likely a read error. The V call is TRBV20-1, the J call TRBJ2-4; 7 nucleotides agree with TRBD2. CDR1 is DFQATT, CDR2 SNEGSKA, per germline (reference sequence). The CDR3 runs 13 residues. J was trimmed by 8 bases and V by 1 base; bases with no gene match: 5. CDR3 amino acids: CSARGHRGDIQYI. For the CDR3, the DNA is TGCAGTGCTAGAGGGCACCGGGGGGACATTCAGTACATC.

As regards this clonotype: This sequence may be a read error, since a much larger clone differs from it by one base. The CDR3 loop reads CASSLPLQSERGALF. The CDR3 DNA is TGTGCCAGCAGCTTACCTTTACAGAGTGAGAGGGGTGCTCTCTTT. The J gene is TRBJ1-1, the V gene TRBV7-9, with D maybe TRBD1 (5 bases). Germline V gene data show CDR1 as SEHNR and CDR2 as FQNEAQ (reference sequence). This CDR3 has 15 amino acids.

V and J are TRBV28 and TRBJ2-2; D may match TRBD1 or TRBD2 (5 bases each). V lost 5 bases and J lost 7, with 14 bases in between. The V gene's germline CDR1 is MDHEN and CDR2 SYDVKM. The CDR3 has 14 amino acids. The CDR3 sequence is CASSGSGANGELFF. CDR3 DNA sequence: TGTGCCAGCAGTGGCTCCGGGGCTAACGGGGAGCTGTTTTTT.

This chain connects TRBV7-2 to TRBJ2-7; possibly TRBD2 for D (6 bases). CDR3 length: 14 residues. Trimming took off 3 bases at V and 2 bases at J, with 11 bases between the two ends. Germline loops: CDR1 SGHTA, CDR2 FQGNSA. CDR3 DNA: TGTGCCAGCAGCTTCGGGGGATCCCCCTACGAGCAGTACTTC. Translated, it gives CASSFGGSPYEQYF. Using reference TRBV7-2 and TRBJ2-7 for the parts outside the CDR3, the full variable domain is GAGVSQSPSNKVTEKGKDVELRCDPISGHTALYWYRQSLGQGLEFLIYFQGNSAPDKSGLPSDRFSAERTGGSVSTLTIQRTQQEDSAVYLCASSFGGSPYEQYFGPGTRLTVT.

Comments on this clonotype: Just one base apart from a much larger clone, this may be a read error. This sequence joins TRBV11-2 and TRBJ1-4; tentative D call: TRBD1 (6 bases). This CDR3 region has 12 residues. V gave up 5 bases and J gave up 8 bases, with 9 bases separating them. Germline CDR1 and CDR2: SGHAT and FQNNGV. CDR3 in amino acids: CASSPQGEKLFF. The CDR3 bases are TGTGCCAGCAGCCCGCAGGGGGAAAAACTGTTTTTT.

The sample holds one count of this clonotype. This sequence may be a read error, since a much larger clone differs from it by one base. This chain links TRBV6-6 with TRBJ2-7; no clear D gene. This CDR3 has 12 residues. Between the trimmed V and J ends, which lost 2 bases and 2 bases, there was a span of 4 bases. CDR1 and CDR2 from the germline V gene are MNHNY and SVGAGI (reference sequence). The CDR3 protein is CASSYGTYEQYF. CDR3 DNA sequence: TGTGCCAGCAGTTACGGGACCTACGAGCAGTACTTC.

This clonotype was counted only a few times. This may be a read error, as it is one base from a much larger clone. The chain combines TRBV6-5 with TRBJ1-1, with TRBD1 matching 8 bases. Per germline, CDR1 MNHEY and CDR2 SVGAGI. J gave up 6 bases and V 6 bases, and 9 bases lay outside the gene matches. The CDR3 runs to 14 residues. The CDR3 sequence is CASRRQGTRPEAFF. For the CDR3, the DNA is TGTGCCAGCAGGAGACAGGGGACGCGTCCTGAAGCTTTCTTT.

This clonotype was counted only a few times. V usage is TRBV6-2 or TRBV6-3 and J usage is TRBJ2-7; the D call may be TRBD1 or TRBD2 (5 bases each). The CDR3 runs 14 residues. Between the trimmed V and J ends, which lost 8 bases and 2 bases, there was a span of 16 bases. CDR1 is MNHEY, CDR2 SVGEGT, per germline. DNA for the CDR3: TGTGCCAGCTGGGCTCGGGGCGGCACCTACGAGCAGTACTTC. It encodes CASWARGGTYEQYF.

This clonotype was counted a few times. This chain connects TRBV2 to TRBJ2-3; 11 bases align to TRBD2. The V gene's germline CDR1 is SNHLY and CDR2 FYNNEI. V trimming: 4 bases; J trimming: 0 bases; junction bases outside the gene matches: 12. The CDR3 covers 19 residues. The CDR3 nucleotides are TGTGCCAGCAGTGGTTACGGACTAGCGGGTTTTACTAGCACAGATACGCAGTATTTT. It specifies CASSGYGLAGFTSTDTQYF.

This clonotype was counted many times. This chain connects TRBV29-1 to TRBJ2-7; TRBD2 aligns across 9 bases. The length of the CDR3 is 13 residues. From germline, CDR1 is SQVTM and CDR2 ANQGSEA. J lost 6 bases, V lost 6 bases, and 9 bases had no gene match. This chain's CDR3 is CSVPLAGMSEQYF. The DNA of the CDR3 is TGCAGCGTCCCCCTAGCGGGAATGAGCGAGCAGTACTTC.

With regard to this clonotype: Germline is not matched at one junction end, which may reflect a read error. This chain joins TRBV19 and TRBJ2-2, with TRBD2 as a possible D gene (5 bases). Germline-derived CDR1 and CDR2 are LNHDA and SQIVND (reference sequence). This CDR3 comprises 14 residues. In DNA form, the CDR3 reads TGTGCCAGTAGTATGAGGACTCCCCCCGGGGAGCTGTATTTT. It encodes CASSMRTPPGELYF.

V usage is TRBV20-1 and J usage is TRBJ2-3; 10 nucleotides line up with TRBD1. The germline V gene has CDR1 DFQATT and CDR2 SNEGSKA (reference sequence). V dropped 1 base and J dropped 3; count of bases not matched to a gene: 7. The CDR3 is made up of 16 amino acids. CDR3 region: CSARGGTGDRTDTQYF. The CDR3 DNA follows: TGCAGTGCTAGAGGGGGGACAGGGGATAGGACAGATACGCAGTATTTT.

V usage is TRBV12-3 or TRBV12-4 and J usage is TRBJ2-7; TRBD2 matches at 7 bases. J lost 4 bases, V lost 3 bases, and 6 bases had no gene match. This CDR3 has 14 residues. This chain's CDR3 is CASSFRGDSYEQYF. In DNA, the CDR3 is TGTGCCAGCAGTTTTCGGGGGGATTCTTACGAGCAGTACTTC.

The chain uses TRBV6-5 and TRBJ2-7, with TRBD1 matching over 9 bases. V lost 6 bases to trimming and J lost 4 bases; unmatched junction nucleotides: 13. The CDR3 length is 16 residues. CDR1 MNHEY and CDR2 SVGAGI come from the germline V gene. CDR3: CASSQLGTGKRYEQYF. CDR3 sequence (DNA): TGTGCCAGCAGCCAACTCGGGACAGGGAAGAGGTACGAGCAGTACTTC.

The CDR3 loop reads CATGWGAEQYF. CDR3 DNA: TGTGCCACCGGTTGGGGCGCCGAGCAGTACTTC. The chain recombines TRBV11-1 with TRBJ2-7; perhaps TRBD1 as D (5 bases). The CDR3 spans 11 residues. Germline assignment: CDR1 SGHAT and CDR2 FQDESV (reference sequence). Trimming cost V 10 bases and J 6 bases, with 13 bases left between them.

This clonotype is categorized as medium-sized (0.01 to 0.1%). The junction differs from germline at one of its ends, possibly a read error. The V and J genes are TRBV6-2 or TRBV6-3 and TRBJ2-7; TRBD2 might be the D (5 bases). The CDR3 totals 11 residues. Germline V gives CDR1 MNHEY, CDR2 SVGEGT. The CDR3 reads CASSEGYEQYF. As DNA, the CDR3 is TGCGCCAGCAGCGAGGGATACGAGCAGTACTTC.

Concerning this clonotype: The missing conserved phenylalanine or tryptophan at the end of this CDR3 makes a read error likely. The chain is built from TRBV6-1 and TRBJ2-2, with D possibly TRBD1 on 6 matching bases. Germline-derived CDR1 and CDR2 are MNHNS and SASEGT. Deletions cut 2 bases from V and 6 bases from J, with 13 bases between. The CDR3 is made up of 15 amino acids. The CDR3 DNA reads as TGTGCCAGCAGTGAATGGGGGACAATAGCCGGGGAGCTGTTTATT. This codes for CASSEWGTIAGELFI.

This chain connects TRBV4-1 to TRBJ2-7; 11 bases are a match to TRBD2. The CDR3 is made up of 16 amino acids. V gave up 4 bases and J gave up 6 bases; unmatched junction bases: 11. Germline-derived CDR1 and CDR2 are MGHRA and YSYEKL. In nucleotides, the CDR3 is TGCGCCAGCAGCCCGAATCCTAGCGGGAGGAGCGGCGAGCAGTACTTC. Protein sequence: CASSPNPSGRSGEQYF.

This clonotype was counted a single time. It is likely a read error, because the conserved phenylalanine at the end of the CDR3 is missing. J is TRBJ2-5 and V is TRBV6-6; D not certain. From germline, CDR1 is MNHNY and CDR2 SVGAGI (reference sequence). Trimming left V 8 bases short and J 3 bases short, with 7 bases between. The CDR3 loop spans 11 amino acids. CDR3: CASAREETQYI. For the CDR3, the DNA is TGTGCCAGCGCAAGGGAAGAGACCCAGTACATC.

Comment on this clonotype: A clone one base away is much larger, so this may be a read error. This rearrangement joins TRBV28 to TRBJ2-7; the D gene is possibly TRBD2 (6 bases). Trimming left V 8 bases short and J 6 bases short, with 23 bases between. The CDR3 loop spans 15 amino acids. Per germline, CDR1 MDHEN and CDR2 SYDVKM. For the CDR3, the DNA is TGTGCCAGCTGGTTTACGGGAGCCCCTATCTGCGAGCAGTACTTC. The encoded protein is CASWFTGAPICEQYF.